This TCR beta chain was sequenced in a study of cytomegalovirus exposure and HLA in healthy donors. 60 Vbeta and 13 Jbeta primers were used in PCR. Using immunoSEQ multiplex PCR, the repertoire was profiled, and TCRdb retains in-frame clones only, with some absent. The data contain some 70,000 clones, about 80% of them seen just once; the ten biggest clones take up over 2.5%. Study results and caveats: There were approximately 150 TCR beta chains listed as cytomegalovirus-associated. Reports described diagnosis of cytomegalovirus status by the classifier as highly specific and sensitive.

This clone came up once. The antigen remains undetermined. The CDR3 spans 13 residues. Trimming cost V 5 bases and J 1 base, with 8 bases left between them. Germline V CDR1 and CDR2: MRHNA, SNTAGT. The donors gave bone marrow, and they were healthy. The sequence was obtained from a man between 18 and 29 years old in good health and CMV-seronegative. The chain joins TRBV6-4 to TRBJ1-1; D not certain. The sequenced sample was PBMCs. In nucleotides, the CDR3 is TGTGCCAGCAGTTTAGGAGAGAACACTGAAGCTTTCTTT. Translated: CASSLGENTEAFF.